The 13 T cell receptor beta chains listed next were all sequenced from one sample in a study of early T cells in non-severe SARS-CoV-2 infection. From the 5' RACE reads, TCRdb called clonotypes with MiXCR, one entry per CDR3 protein. The table shows some 80,000 distinct CDR3 sequences, with 12% occurring only once. The sequences come from whole blood, collected at baseline. All receptors derive from an adult who was a healthcare worker with PCR-confirmed SARS-CoV-2 infection or an uninfected control (not recorded which). The donor label of this sample is uncertain.

This clonotype was seen ten or more times. In DNA form, the CDR3 reads TGTGCCAGAACCGTCGTCAGCCCCATAGCGAATCAGCCCCAGCATTTT. This translates into CARTVVSPIANQPQHF. This chain joins TRBV11-2 and TRBJ1-5; D remains unclear. Germline V gene data show CDR1 as SGHAT and CDR2 as FQNNGV. CDR3 length equals 16 residues. V dropped 9 bases and J dropped 4 bases, with 22 bases sitting between them.

This chain uses TRBV6-6 with TRBJ1-2; D is undetermined. The V gene's germline CDR1 is MNHNY and CDR2 SVGAGI (reference sequence). V lost 6 bases and J 8 bases, leaving 13 bases between the germline ends. The CDR3 contains 12 residues. This chain's CDR3 is CASSPRPDGYTF. CDR3 DNA sequence: TGTGCCAGCAGCCCTAGACCCGACGGCTACACCTTC.

This clonotype has a handful of counts. J is TRBJ1-1 and V is TRBV5-1; TRBD1 matches 9 bases. V dropped 6 bases and J dropped 5; count of bases not matched to a gene: 11. This CDR3 comprises 15 residues. Germline V gene sequence: CDR1 SGHRS, CDR2 YFSETQ. CDR3 sequence: CASNLGTGSVTEAFF. The CDR3 DNA sequence: TGCGCCAGCAACCTGGGGACAGGGTCGGTTACTGAAGCTTTCTTT.

This chain connects TRBV5-5 to TRBJ1-1; D possibly corresponds to TRBD1 (6 bases). The CDR3 extends over 14 amino acids. The germline V and J ends were trimmed by 2 bases and 6 bases, with 14 bases remaining between them. Germline CDR1 is SGHKS and CDR2 is YYEKEE (reference sequence). The CDR3 coding sequence is TGTGCCAGCAGCTTTCAGGGGTTATTGGCTGAAGCTTTCTTT. It codes for CASSFQGLLAEAFF. Complete variable domain (other parts from reference TRBV5-5 and TRBJ1-1): DAGVTQSPTHLIKTRGQQVTLRCSPISGHKSVSWYQQVLGQGPQFIFQYYEKEERGRGNFPDRFSARQFPNYSSELNVNALLLGDSALYLCASSFQGLLAEAFFGQGTRLTVV.

This clonotype was seen repeatedly, ten times or more. This chain uses TRBV12-3 or TRBV12-4 with TRBJ1-2; 12 nucleotides agree with TRBD1. CDR3 length: 13 residues. Trimming cost V 6 bases and J 11 bases; bases outside gene matches: 7. The CDR3 DNA reads as TGTGCCAGCAGCCCGGGACAGGGGGCGGGATACACCTTC. Protein: CASSPGQGAGYTF.

The V gene is TRBV7-2, the J gene TRBJ2-3; 9 nucleotides agree with TRBD1. The ends lost 2 bases at V and 0 bases at J; junction bases unmatched: 6. CDR1 is SGHTA, CDR2 FQGNSA, per germline. CDR3 length: 17 amino acids. The CDR3 DNA reads as TGTGCCAGCAGCTTAAGGGGACAGGGCGCTAGCACAGATACGCAGTATTTT. This translates into CASSLRGQGASTDTQYF.

The chain has TRBV20-1 and TRBJ2-5; D remains ambiguous. The CDR3 extends over 12 amino acids. Between the trimmed V and J ends, which lost 5 bases and 7 bases, there was a span of 14 bases. The germline V gene has CDR1 DFQATT and CDR2 SNEGSKA (reference sequence). The CDR3 loop is CSAHNLWGTQYF. As DNA, the CDR3 is TGCAGTGCTCATAACTTGTGGGGGACCCAGTACTTC.

This clonotype was seen many times. J is TRBJ2-3 and V is TRBV25-1, with a weak D call TRBD1 (5 bases). Trimming took 7 bases from V and 5 from J, leaving 7 bases between them. The germline gives CDR1 MGHDK, CDR2 SYGVNS. The CDR3 totals 11 residues. As DNA, the CDR3 is TGTGCCAGCACCCAGGGAGATACGCAGTATTTT. Protein product: CASTQGDTQYF.

The chain recombines TRBV28 with TRBJ1-4, with a tentative D call TRBD1 (6 bases). The germline gives CDR1 MDHEN, CDR2 SYDVKM. The CDR3 totals 16 residues. V shed 7 bases and J shed 7 bases, with 22 bases lying between them. The CDR3 reads CASTFWRGPRSEKLFF. CDR3 DNA: TGTGCCAGCACCTTTTGGCGGGGGCCTCGGAGTGAAAAACTGTTTTTT.

In this sample, this clonotype turned up many times. CDR3 sequence: CASSFGTGIDGYTF. The CDR3 DNA reads as TGTGCCAGCTCATTTGGGACAGGGATCGATGGCTACACCTTC. This chain uses TRBV18 with TRBJ1-2; 9 bases are a match to TRBD1. With V trimmed by 5 bases and J by 6 bases, 7 bases remained unmatched. The CDR3 sequence is 14 residues long. CDR1 and CDR2 from the germline V gene are KGHSH and LQKENI.

This clonotype was recorded at least ten times. This sequence joins TRBV7-9 and TRBJ1-3; D gene uncertain. Germline V gene sequence: CDR1 SEHNR, CDR2 FQNEAQ (reference sequence). The V end lost 2 bases, the J end lost 8 bases, and 19 bases lay between the germline ends. CDR3 size: 16 residues. The CDR3 region has the DNA TGTGCCAGCAGCTTAAAGCCCGCCGAATCGGAGGACACCATATATTTT. Amino acids: CASSLKPAESEDTIYF.

This clonotype was recorded at least ten times. J is TRBJ2-1 and V is TRBV9, with 10 bases that match TRBD2. The CDR3 covers 15 residues. V trimming: 3 bases; J trimming: 4 bases; junction bases outside the gene matches: 4. CDR1 is SGDLS, CDR2 YYNGEE, per germline. The CDR3 region has the DNA TGTGCCAGCAGCGGTACTAGCGGGGTATACAATGAGCAGTTCTTC. It codes for CASSGTSGVYNEQFF. The full variable domain, in which reference TRBV9 and TRBJ2-1 provide the parts outside the CDR3, is DSGVTQTPKHLITATGQRVTLRCSPRSGDLSVYWYQQSLDQGLQFLIQYYNGEERAKGNILERFSAQQFPDLHSELNLSSLELGDSALYFCASSGTSGVYNEQFFGPGTRLTVL.

This clonotype came up a few times. The gene calls are TRBV12-3 or TRBV12-4 and TRBJ1-6, with D maybe TRBD1 (5 bases). The V end lost 8 bases, the J end lost 3 bases, and 8 bases lay between the germline ends. This CDR3 comprises 13 residues. DNA for the CDR3: TGTGCCAGCGGGGGGGGCTATAATTCACCCCTCCACTTT. Protein sequence: CASGGGYNSPLHF.